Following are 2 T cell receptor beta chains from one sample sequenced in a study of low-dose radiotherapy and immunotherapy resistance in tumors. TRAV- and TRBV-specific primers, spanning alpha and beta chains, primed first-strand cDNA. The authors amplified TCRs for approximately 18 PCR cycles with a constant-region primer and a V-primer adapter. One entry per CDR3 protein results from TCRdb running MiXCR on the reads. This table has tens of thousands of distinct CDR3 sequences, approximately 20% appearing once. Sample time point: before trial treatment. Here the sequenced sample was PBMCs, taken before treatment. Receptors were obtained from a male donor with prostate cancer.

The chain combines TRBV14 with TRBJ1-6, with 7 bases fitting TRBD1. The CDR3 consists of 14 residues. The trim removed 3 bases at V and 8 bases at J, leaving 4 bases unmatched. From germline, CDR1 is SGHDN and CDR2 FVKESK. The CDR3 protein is CASSHRDRYSPLHF. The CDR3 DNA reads TGTGCCAGCAGCCACCGGGACAGATATTCACCCCTCCACTTT.

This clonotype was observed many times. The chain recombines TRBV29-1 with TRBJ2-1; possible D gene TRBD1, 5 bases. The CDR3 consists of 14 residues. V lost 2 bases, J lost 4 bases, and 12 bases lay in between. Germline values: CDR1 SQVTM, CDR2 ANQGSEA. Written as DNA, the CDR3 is TGCAGCGTTGAAAGACAGACTTTGTACAATGAGCAGTTCTTC. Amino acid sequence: CSVERQTLYNEQFF.